The 10 T cell receptor beta chains listed next were all sequenced from one sample in a study of blood T cells in healthy people across ages. The second PCR ran roughly 6 to 11 cycles with a sample-barcoded 5' primer and J-beta primers. One entry per CDR3 protein results from TCRdb running MiXCR on the 5' RACE reads. The sample has fewer than 900,000 distinct CDR3 sequences; roughly two fifths are singletons. Sequencing was done on a sample of blood. These receptors originate from an older woman in good health.

A few counts support this clonotype. V gene TRBV7-2 combines with J gene TRBJ1-2; D uncertain. CDR1 and CDR2 (germline): SGHTA, FQGNSA. This CDR3 contains 14 residues. V was trimmed by 4 bases and J by 2 bases, leaving 11 bases between them. Here the CDR3 reads CASSSRPSNYGYTF. DNA for the CDR3: TGTGCCAGCAGCTCCAGGCCCTCAAACTATGGCTACACCTTC.

The sample holds a few counts of this clonotype. The chain has TRBV6-6 and TRBJ1-2; TRBD1 agrees at 7 bases. The CDR3 contains 17 residues. The V gene's germline CDR1 is MNHNY and CDR2 SVGAGI (reference sequence). Losses at the gene ends were 2 bases for V and 5 bases for J; bases not matched to a gene: 14. DNA of the CDR3: TGTGCCAGCAGTTACGTAGCGACAGGGACTGAAGGGTATGGCTACACCTTC. It codes for CASSYVATGTEGYGYTF.

The chain is built from TRBV7-9 and TRBJ2-3; 9 nucleotides line up with TRBD1. V dropped 7 bases and J dropped 2; count of bases not matched to a gene: 10. CDR3 size: 16 residues. CDR1 and CDR2 (germline): SEHNR, FQNEAQ (reference sequence). CDR3 in DNA: TGTGCCAGCACCATTGGGACAGGGACTTACACAGATACGCAGTATTTT. Amino acid sequence: CASTIGTGTYTDTQYF.

This clonotype was recorded a few times. The chain links TRBV5-1 to TRBJ2-7, with TRBD1 matching 7 bases. The CDR3 has 13 residues. CDR1 is SGHRS and CDR2 is YFSETQ in the germline V gene. The trim removed 2 bases at V and 6 bases at J, leaving 5 bases unmatched. The CDR3 nucleotides read TGCGCCAGCAGCTTCGACAGGGCTCGCGAGCAGTACTTC. Amino acids: CASSFDRAREQYF. Supplemented by reference TRBV5-1 and TRBJ2-7, the full variable domain reads KAGVTQTPRYLIKTRGQQVTLSCSPISGHRSVSWYQQTPGQGLQFLFEYFSETQRNKGNFPGRFSGRQFSNSRSEMNVSTLELGDSALYLCASSFDRAREQYFGPGTRLTVT.

The sample holds many counts of this clonotype. The J gene is TRBJ2-3, the V gene TRBV10-3; 10 nucleotides agree with TRBD1. This CDR3 region has 15 residues. Germline V lookup: CDR1 ENHRY, CDR2 SYGVKD. J was trimmed by 3 bases and V by 8 bases; bases with no gene match: 8. CDR3 sequence (DNA): TGTGCCATCGGGGGGACAGGGGATTTAACAGATACGCAGTATTTT. The encoded protein is CAIGGTGDLTDTQYF.

The chain has TRBV20-1 and TRBJ2-6; 7 bases align to TRBD1. The CDR3 runs 17 residues. Looked up from germline, CDR1 is DFQATT and CDR2 is SNEGSKA (reference sequence). The V and J ends lost 5 bases and 0 bases, in that order; junction bases with no gene match: 10. CDR3 region: CSARGTGVPSGANVLTF. CDR3 DNA: TGCAGTGCTCGAGGAACAGGGGTGCCCTCTGGGGCCAACGTCCTGACTTTC.

This clonotype has a handful of counts. The rearrangement uses TRBV18 and TRBJ2-7; 7 nucleotides line up with TRBD2. The CDR3 runs 15 residues. The germline V gene encodes CDR1 KGHSH and CDR2 LQKENI. Unmatched junction bases numbered 5, after V lost 3 bases and J lost 0 bases. This CDR3 is CASSPWEGLSYEQYF. CDR3 coding DNA: TGTGCCAGCTCACCTTGGGAGGGCCTCTCCTACGAGCAGTACTTC.

The V and J genes are TRBV11-2 and TRBJ1-1; 7 nucleotides align to TRBD1. This CDR3 has 14 residues. Trimming at V came to 5 bases and at J to 4 bases, leaving 7 bases not matched to a gene. In germline, CDR1 is SGHAT, CDR2 FQNNGV. The CDR3 DNA is TGTGCCAGCAGCCGCCCAGGACAGGTCACTGAAGCTTTCTTT. It encodes CASSRPGQVTEAFF.

This clonotype was counted between two and nine times. The chain joins TRBV29-1 to TRBJ1-2; perhaps TRBD1 as D (5 bases). The CDR3 contains 10 residues. CDR1 and CDR2 (germline): SQVTM, ANQGSEA. Trimming left V 7 bases short and J 5 bases short, with 8 bases between. CDR3 DNA sequence: TGCAGCGCAAAGGGGTATGGCTACACCTTC. Its translation: CSAKGYGYTF.

As to this clonotype: Since a much larger clone is just one base distant, this may be a read error. The rearrangement uses TRBV6-2 or TRBV6-3 and TRBJ2-1, with TRBD1 matching 8 bases. The CDR3 sequence is 17 residues long. Germline loops: CDR1 MNHEY, CDR2 SVGEGT. The CDR3 nucleotides read TGTGCCTGCAGTTACTCGAACAGGGGGAGGTCCGGATTAGGACAGTTCTTC. Encoded protein: CACSYSNRGRSGLGQFF.